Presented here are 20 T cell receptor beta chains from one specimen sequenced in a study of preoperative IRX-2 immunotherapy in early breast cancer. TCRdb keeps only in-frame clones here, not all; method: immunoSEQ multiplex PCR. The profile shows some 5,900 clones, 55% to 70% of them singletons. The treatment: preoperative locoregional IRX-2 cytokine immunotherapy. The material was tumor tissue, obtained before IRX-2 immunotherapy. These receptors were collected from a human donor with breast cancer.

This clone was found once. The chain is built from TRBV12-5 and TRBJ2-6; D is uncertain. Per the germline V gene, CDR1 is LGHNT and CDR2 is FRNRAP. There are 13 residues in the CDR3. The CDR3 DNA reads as TGTGCCAGCAACCCCTCTGGGGCCAACGTCCTGACTTTC. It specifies CASNPSGANVLTF.

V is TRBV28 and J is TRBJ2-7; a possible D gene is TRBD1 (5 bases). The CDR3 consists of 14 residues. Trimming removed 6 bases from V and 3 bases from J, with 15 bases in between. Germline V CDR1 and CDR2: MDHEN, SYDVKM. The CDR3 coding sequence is TGTGCCAGCAGATCCCCAGGGATAGACTACGAGCAGTACTTC. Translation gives CASRSPGIDYEQYF.

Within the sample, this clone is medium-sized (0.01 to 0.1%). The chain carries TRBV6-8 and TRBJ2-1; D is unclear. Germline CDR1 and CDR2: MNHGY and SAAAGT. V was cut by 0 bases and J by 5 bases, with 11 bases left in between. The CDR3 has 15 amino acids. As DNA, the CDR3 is TGTGCCAGCAGTTACTCAGCGAGCAACAACAATGAGCAGTTCTTC. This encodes CASSYSASNNNEQFF.

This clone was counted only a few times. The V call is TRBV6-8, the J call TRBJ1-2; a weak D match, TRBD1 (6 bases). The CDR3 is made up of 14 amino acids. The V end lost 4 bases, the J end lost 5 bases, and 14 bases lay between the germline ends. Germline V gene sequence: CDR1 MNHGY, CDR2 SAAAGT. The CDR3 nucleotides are TGTGCCAGCAGTTCCGGGACACTAGAATATGGCTACACCTTC. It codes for CASSSGTLEYGYTF.

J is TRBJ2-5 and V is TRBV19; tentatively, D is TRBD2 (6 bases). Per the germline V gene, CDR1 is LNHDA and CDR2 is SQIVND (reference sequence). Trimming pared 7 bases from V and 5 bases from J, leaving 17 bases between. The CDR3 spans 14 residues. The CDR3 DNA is TGTGCCAGTACCTCCGGGGCGGCGGGGGAGACCCAGTACTTC. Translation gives CASTSGAAGETQYF. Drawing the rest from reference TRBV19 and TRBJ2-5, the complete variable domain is DGGITQSPKYLFRKEGQNVTLSCEQNLNHDAMYWYRQDPGQGLRLIYYSQIVNDFQKGDIAEGYSVSREKKESFPLTVTSAQKNPTAFYLCASTSGAAGETQYFGPGTRLLVL.

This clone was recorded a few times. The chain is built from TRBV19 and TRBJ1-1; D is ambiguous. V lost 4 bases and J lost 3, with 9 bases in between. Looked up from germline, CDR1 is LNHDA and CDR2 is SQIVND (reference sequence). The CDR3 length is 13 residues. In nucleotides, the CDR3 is TGTGCCAGTAGTAGCAGCCGATACACTGAAGCTTTCTTT. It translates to CASSSSRYTEAFF. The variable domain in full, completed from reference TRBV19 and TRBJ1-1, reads DGGITQSPKYLFRKEGQNVTLSCEQNLNHDAMYWYRQDPGQGLRLIYYSQIVNDFQKGDIAEGYSVSREKKESFPLTVTSAQKNPTAFYLCASSSSRYTEAFFGQGTRLTVV.

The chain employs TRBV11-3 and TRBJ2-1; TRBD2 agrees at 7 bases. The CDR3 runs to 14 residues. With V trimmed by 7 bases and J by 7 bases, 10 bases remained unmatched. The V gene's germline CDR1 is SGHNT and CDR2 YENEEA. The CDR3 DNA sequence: TGTGCCAGCATCCAGAGCGGGATCCTTAATGAGCAGTTCTTC. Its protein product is CASIQSGILNEQFF.

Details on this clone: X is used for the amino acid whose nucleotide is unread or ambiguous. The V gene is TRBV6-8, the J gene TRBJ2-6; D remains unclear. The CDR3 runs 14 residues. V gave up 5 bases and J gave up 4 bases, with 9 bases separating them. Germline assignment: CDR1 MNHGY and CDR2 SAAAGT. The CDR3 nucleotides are TGTGCCAGCAGTGRCACCGTGGGGGCCAACGTCCTGACTTTC. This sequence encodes CASSXTVGANVLTF.

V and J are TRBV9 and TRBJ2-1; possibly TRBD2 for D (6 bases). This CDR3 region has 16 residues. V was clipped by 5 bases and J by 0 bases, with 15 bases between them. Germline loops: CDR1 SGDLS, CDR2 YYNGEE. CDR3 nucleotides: TGTGCCAGCAGTCAAAGAAGCGGGTCCTCCTACAATGAGCAGTTCTTC. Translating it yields CASSQRSGSSYNEQFF.

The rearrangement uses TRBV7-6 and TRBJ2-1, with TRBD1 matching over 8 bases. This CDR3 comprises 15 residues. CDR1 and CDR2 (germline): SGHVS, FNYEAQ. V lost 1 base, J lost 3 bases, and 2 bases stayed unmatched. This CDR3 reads CASSLEQGDYNEQFF. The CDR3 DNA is TGTGCCAGCAGCTTAGAACAGGGGGACTACAATGAGCAGTTCTTC.

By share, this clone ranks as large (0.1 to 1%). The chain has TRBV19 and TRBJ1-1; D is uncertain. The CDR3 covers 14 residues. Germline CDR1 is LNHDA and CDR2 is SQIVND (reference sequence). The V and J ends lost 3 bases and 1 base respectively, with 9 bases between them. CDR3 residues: CASSILDWNTEAFF. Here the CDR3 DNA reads TGTGCCAGTAGTATCCTTGACTGGAACACTGAAGCTTTCTTT.

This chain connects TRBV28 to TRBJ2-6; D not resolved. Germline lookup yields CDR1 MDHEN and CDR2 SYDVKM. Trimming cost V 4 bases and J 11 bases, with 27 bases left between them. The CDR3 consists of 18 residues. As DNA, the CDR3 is TGTGCCAGCAGTTCCTCCTCCACCGCCGGGTTAACCTCCCACGTCCTGACTTTC. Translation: CASSSSSTAGLTSHVLTF. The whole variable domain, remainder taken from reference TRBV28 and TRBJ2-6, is DVKVTQSSRYLVKRTGEKVFLECVQDMDHENMFWYRQDPGLGLRLIYFSYDVKMKEKGDIPEGYSVSREKKERFSLILESASTNQTSMYLCASSSSSTAGLTSHVLTFGAGSRLTVL.

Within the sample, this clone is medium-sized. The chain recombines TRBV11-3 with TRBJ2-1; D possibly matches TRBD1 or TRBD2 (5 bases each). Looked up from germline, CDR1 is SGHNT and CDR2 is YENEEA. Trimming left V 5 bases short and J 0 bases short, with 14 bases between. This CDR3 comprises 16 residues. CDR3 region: CASSQGWDVSYNEQFF. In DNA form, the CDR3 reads TGTGCCAGCAGCCAGGGTTGGGACGTCTCCTACAATGAGCAGTTCTTC.

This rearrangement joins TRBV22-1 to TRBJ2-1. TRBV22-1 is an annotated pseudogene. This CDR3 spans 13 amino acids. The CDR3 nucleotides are TGTGCCAGCAGTCCCGGAGGGGGGTCAATAGAGTTCTTC. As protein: CASSPGGGSIEFF.

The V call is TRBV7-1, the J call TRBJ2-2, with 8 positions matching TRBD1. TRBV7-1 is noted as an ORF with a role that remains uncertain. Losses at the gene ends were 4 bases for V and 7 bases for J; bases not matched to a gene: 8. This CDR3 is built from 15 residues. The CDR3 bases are TGTGCCAGCAGCTACCGACAGGGGCGGGTCGGGGAGCTGTTTTTT. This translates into CASSYRQGRVGELFF.

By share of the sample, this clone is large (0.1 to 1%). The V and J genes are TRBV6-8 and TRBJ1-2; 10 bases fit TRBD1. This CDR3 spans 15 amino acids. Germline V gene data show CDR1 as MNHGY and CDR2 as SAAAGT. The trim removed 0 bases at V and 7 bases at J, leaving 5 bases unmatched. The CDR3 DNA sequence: TGTGCCAGCAGTTACTCGATGACAGGGGGCCTTGGCTACACCTTC. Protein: CASSYSMTGGLGYTF.

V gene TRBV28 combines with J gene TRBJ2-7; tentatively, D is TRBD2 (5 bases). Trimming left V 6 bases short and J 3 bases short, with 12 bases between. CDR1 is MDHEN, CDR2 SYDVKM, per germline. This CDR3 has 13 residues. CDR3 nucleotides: TGTGCCAGCAGGGACTCACGTATCTACGAGCAGTACTTC. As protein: CASRDSRIYEQYF.

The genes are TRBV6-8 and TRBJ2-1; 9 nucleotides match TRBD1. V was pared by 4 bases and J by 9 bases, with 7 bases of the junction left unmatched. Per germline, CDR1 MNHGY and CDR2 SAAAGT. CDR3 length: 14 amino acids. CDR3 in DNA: TGTGCCAGCAGTTCCCTACAGGGGGCCGGTGAGCAGTTCTTC. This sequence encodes CASSSLQGAGEQFF.

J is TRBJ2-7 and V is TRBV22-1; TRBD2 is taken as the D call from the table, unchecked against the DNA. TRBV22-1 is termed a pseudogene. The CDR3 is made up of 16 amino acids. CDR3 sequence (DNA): TGTGCCAGCAATTTAGTCGGACACCGGGGGTCCTACGAGCAGTACTTC. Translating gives CASNLVGHRGSYEQYF.

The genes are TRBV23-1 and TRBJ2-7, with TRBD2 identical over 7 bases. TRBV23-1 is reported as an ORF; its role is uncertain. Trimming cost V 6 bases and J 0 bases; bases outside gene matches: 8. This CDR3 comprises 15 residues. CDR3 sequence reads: CASSSSGTNSYEQYF. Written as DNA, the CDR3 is TGCGCCAGCAGCTCGAGCGGGACGAACTCCTACGAGCAGTACTTC.